A selection of T cell receptor beta chains follows, all from one sample in a study of cytomegalovirus exposure and HLA in healthy donors. The method was immunoSEQ multiplex PCR; TCRdb's version includes in-frame clones alone and lacks a portion of them. The repertoire includes some 160,000 clones, over 75% of them detected once, and 1.5% to 2% sits in the top ten. The sample taken for sequencing was PBMCs. Receptor source: a woman aged 25 to 39 in good health and CMV-seronegative. The CDR3 runs from the conserved cysteine through the conserved F or W. D genes are given only for firm matches. Expanded clones are given a class, and other clones once, few, many or no size at all.

D: NA
J: TRBJ2-5
V: TRBV5-8
size: NA
DNA: TGTGCAGATGAGAGGTCTCTGAGTAGGAAGACCCAGTACTTC
CDR3: CADERSLSRKTQYF

D: NA
J: TRBJ2-7
V: TRBV9
size: NA
DNA: TGTGCCAGCAGCGCTAAGACTGGGGGGGCAGGTTCCTACGAGCAGTACTTC
CDR3: CASSAKTGGAGSYEQYF

D: TRBD2
J: TRBJ2-4
V: TRBV7-9
size: NA
DNA: TGTGCCAGCAGCCCGGGACTGGGGAGGGACATTCAGTACTTC
CDR3: CASSPGLGRDIQYF

D: NA
J: TRBJ1-1
V: TRBV4-1
size: few
DNA: TGCGCCAGCAGCCAAGACCCCTCGGCTGAAGCTTTCTTT
CDR3: CASSQDPSAEAFF

D: TRBD2
J: TRBJ2-2
V: TRBV7-9
size: NA
DNA: TGTGCCAGCAGCCCGCCGACTAGCGGGAGGGGTAGGAACACCGGGGAGCTGTTTTTT
CDR3: CASSPPTSGRGRNTGELFF

D: NA
J: TRBJ1-2
V: TRBV12-5
size: NA
DNA: TGTGCTAGTGGTTTGGGGGCGAGGGCCTATGGCTACACCTTC
CDR3: CASGLGARAYGYTF

D: TRBD1
J: TRBJ2-7
V: TRBV4-3
size: few
DNA: TGCGCCAGCAGCCAAGGAAGGCAAGGAGAGGACAGGGTTTACGAGCAGTACTTC
CDR3: CASSQGRQGEDRVYEQYF

D: NA
J: TRBJ1-2
V: TRBV27
size: once
DNA: TGTGCCAGCAGTTCGGGGTTTGGGCGCTACACCTTC
CDR3: CASSSGFGRYTF

D: NA
J: TRBJ2-2
V: TRBV9
size: NA
DNA: TGTGCCAGCAGCGTAAGGGCTAGCACTCACGCCGCGAACACCGGGGAGCTGTTTTTT
CDR3: CASSVRASTHAANTGELFF

D: NA
J: TRBJ1-1
V: TRBV18
size: NA
DNA: TGTGCCAGCCCCCCCTACGACCGGGTTGGCCCGTACGCTGAAGCTTTCTTT
CDR3: CASPPYDRVGPYAEAFF

D: NA
J: TRBJ1-4
V: TRBV28
size: NA
DNA: TGTGCCAGCAGTTCCCCCGGGGGGCGTTATGAAAAACTGTTTTTT
CDR3: CASSSPGGRYEKLFF

D: TRBD2
J: TRBJ2-1
V: TRBV30
size: NA
DNA: TGTGCCTGGAGGCTAGCGGGGAACAATGAGCAGTTCTTC
CDR3: CAWRLAGNNEQFF

D: NA
J: TRBJ2-3
V: TRBV7-2
size: NA
DNA: TGTGCCAGCAGCTTCCCTTTTGAGGGCACAGATACGCAGTATTTT
CDR3: CASSFPFEGTDTQYF

D: TRBD2
J: TRBJ2-1
V: TRBV19
size: NA
DNA: TGTGCCAGTAGTATACTCAGCGGGGAGTACAATGAGCAGTTCTTC
CDR3: CASSILSGEYNEQFF

D: NA
J: TRBJ1-2
V: TRBV29-1
size: NA
DNA: TGCAGCGTTGAAGACCTTAACAGGGCTACTTTATATGGCTACACCTTC
CDR3: CSVEDLNRATLYGYTF

D: NA
J: TRBJ2-7
V: TRBV6-5
size: NA
DNA: TGTGCCAGCAGTTCCTCCAGGACTTTCTACGAGCAGTACTTC
CDR3: CASSSSRTFYEQYF

D: TRBD1
J: TRBJ1-6
V: TRBV28
size: NA
DNA: TGTGCCAGCTACAGGGGGGAATCACCCCTCCACTTT
CDR3: CASYRGESPLHF

D: TRBD1
J: TRBJ1-5
V: TRBV15
size: once
DNA: TGTGCCACCAGCAGAGGAAACAGGGGCGGCAATCAGCCCCAGCATTTT
CDR3: CATSRGNRGGNQPQHF

D: TRBD1
J: TRBJ1-1
V: TRBV9
size: few
DNA: TGTGCCAGCAGCGCAGGACAGGGATCCACTGAAGCTTTCTTT
CDR3: CASSAGQGSTEAFF

D: TRBD2
J: TRBJ2-5
V: TRBV9
size: NA
DNA: TGTGCCAGCAGCGTAACGGCTAGCGGGGGGCTCCAAGAGACCCAGTACTTC
CDR3: CASSVTASGGLQETQYF

D: TRBD1
J: TRBJ1-1
V: TRBV5-1
size: NA
DNA: TGCGCCAGCAGCTTGGAAATAGGGACAGGGAGGGCTTTCTTT
CDR3: CASSLEIGTGRAFF

D: TRBD1
J: TRBJ2-7
V: TRBV5-1
size: NA
DNA: TGCGCCAGCAGCTCCGGACAGGGGGCGGTCGAGCAGTACTTC
CDR3: CASSSGQGAVEQYF

D: TRBD1
J: TRBJ1-2
V: TRBV5-4
size: NA
DNA: TGTGCCAGCAGCTTGCCCCAGGGGGACAGGGGGATCTCTGGCTACACCTTC
CDR3: CASSLPQGDRGISGYTF

D: TRBD1
J: TRBJ1-1
V: TRBV2
size: NA
DNA: TGTGCCAGCAGTGGGAACAGGGGGCCGAACACTGAAGCTTTCTTT
CDR3: CASSGNRGPNTEAFF

D: NA
J: TRBJ2-1
V: TRBV27
size: NA
DNA: TGTGCCAGCAGTACCTCCCTGGGGGGACTCCTAGGGAATGAGCAGTTCTTC
CDR3: CASSTSLGGLLGNEQFF

D: NA
J: TRBJ2-7
V: TRBV29-1
size: NA
DNA: TGCAGCGTTGGAAGGGGTACTGAAACCTACGAGCAGTACTTC
CDR3: CSVGRGTETYEQYF

D: NA
J: TRBJ1-2
V: TRBV4-3
size: NA
DNA: TGCGCCAGCAGCCACCTGCCCGTGGACAGTAACTATGGCTACACCTTC
CDR3: CASSHLPVDSNYGYTF

D: NA
J: TRBJ2-6
V: TRBV5-4
size: NA
DNA: TGTGCCAGCAGCTTGGGGCCCGAGGGCTCTGGGGCCAACGTCCTGACTTTC
CDR3: CASSLGPEGSGANVLTF

D: NA
J: TRBJ1-1
V: TRBV7-2
size: NA
DNA: TGTGCCAGCAGCTTGGCCGCCATGATTATGAACACTGAAGCTTTCTTT
CDR3: CASSLAAMIMNTEAFF

D: NA
J: TRBJ1-1
V: TRBV9
size: NA
DNA: TGTGCCAGCAGCGTAGCTGCCAGGCCCTCCTTAGGTATGAACACTGAAGCTTTCTTT
CDR3: CASSVAARPSLGMNTEAFF

D: NA
J: TRBJ1-1
V: TRBV6-1
size: few
DNA: TGTGCCAGCAGTGTCGTTAACACTGAAGCTTTCTTT
CDR3: CASSVVNTEAFF

D: TRBD2
J: TRBJ2-7
V: TRBV28
size: NA
DNA: TGTGCCAGCAGTTCCTCGACTAGCGGGAGGGTCTTATTCTCCTACGAGCAGTACTTC
CDR3: CASSSSTSGRVLFSYEQYF

D: NA
J: TRBJ1-1
V: TRBV5-1
size: NA
DNA: TGCGCCAGCAGCTTGCTTTCGGGGTTGAACACTGAAGCTTTCTTT
CDR3: CASSLLSGLNTEAFF

D: NA
J: TRBJ1-6
V: TRBV7-8
size: NA
DNA: TGTGCCAGCAGCCTGGGGCCCCTCGTAGATAATTCACCCCTCCACTTT
CDR3: CASSLGPLVDNSPLHF

D: TRBD2
J: TRBJ2-7
V: TRBV4-2
size: NA
DNA: TGTGCCAGCAGCTCCCGGGGGGTCACCTACGAGCAGTACTTC
CDR3: CASSSRGVTYEQYF

D: NA
J: TRBJ1-2
V: TRBV6-5
size: NA
DNA: TGTGCCAGCAGTTACTCTTTGGACACATCTAACTATGGCTACACCTTC
CDR3: CASSYSLDTSNYGYTF

D: NA
J: TRBJ1-5
V: TRBV19
size: NA
DNA: TGTGCCAGTAGCCAGCGAGTAGGGACAAGCAATCAGCCCCAGCATTTT
CDR3: CASSQRVGTSNQPQHF

D: TRBD2
J: TRBJ2-5
V: TRBV19
size: NA
DNA: TGTGCCAGTAGTATGGGAGGGTATCAAGAGACCCAGTACTTC
CDR3: CASSMGGYQETQYF

D: TRBD1
J: TRBJ2-5
V: TRBV19
size: NA
DNA: TGTGCCAGTAAAGTGGGACAGGCATCTCAAGAGACCCAGTACTTC
CDR3: CASKVGQASQETQYF

D: TRBD2
J: TRBJ2-5
V: TRBV4-1
size: NA
DNA: TGCGCCAGCAGCCAAGAGGGGACTAGCGGTCGAGAGACCCAGTACTTC
CDR3: CASSQEGTSGRETQYF

D: NA
J: TRBJ1-1
V: TRBV28
size: NA
DNA: TGTGCCAGCAGAGATACCGGGAAACCGACGGCTTTCTTT
CDR3: CASRDTGKPTAFF

D: TRBD1
J: TRBJ2-5
V: TRBV15
size: few
DNA: TGTGCCACCAGCAGAGTCAGGACAGGCCAAGAGACCCAGTACTTC
CDR3: CATSRVRTGQETQYF